A selection of T cell receptor beta chains follows, all from one sample in a study of T-cell memory formation after mild COVID-19. From the 5' RACE reads, TCRdb called clonotypes with MiXCR, one entry per CDR3 protein. There are around 90,000 distinct CDR3 sequences in the sample; approximately 15% occur only once, and around two fifths lies in the top ten. The specimen was PBMCs or a T cell subset sorted from them (not recorded which). These receptors were taken from a man aged 18 to 35 who had mild COVID-19 (a few samples of this study predate the infection). Cell type and time point are not known. Each CDR3 is given with its conserved first and last residue. The D gene is left open where the match is weak. Expanded clones get a size class; other rows say once, few or many, or leave the size out.

D: -
V: TRBV15
size: -
J: TRBJ2-1
DNA: TGTGCCACCAGCAGAGGCCGCGACAAGGATGAGCAGTTCTTC
CDR3: CATSRGRDKDEQFF

D: -
V: TRBV9
size: few
J: TRBJ2-3
DNA: TGTGCCAGCAGCGTAGAGATAAGCAGAGTTACTGGCACAGATACGCAGTATTTT
CDR3: CASSVEISRVTGTDTQYF

D: -
V: TRBV3-1
size: few
J: TRBJ1-3
DNA: TGTGCCAGCAGCCAAGAAAGGGGCTCTGGAAACACCATATATTTT
CDR3: CASSQERGSGNTIYF

D: -
V: TRBV10-3
size: -
J: TRBJ2-5
DNA: TGTGCCATCAGTGATAGTGGGGGGCGCGGTCAAGAGACCCAGTACTTC
CDR3: CAISDSGGRGQETQYF

D: -
V: TRBV12-3/TRBV12-4
size: few
J: TRBJ1-3
DNA: TGTGCCAGCAGTTTCGGGCAGCGAAACACCATATATTTT
CDR3: CASSFGQRNTIYF

D: -
V: TRBV9
size: -
J: TRBJ2-7
DNA: TGTGCCAGCAGCGTACTACCCAAAGAGCCCTACGAGCAGTACTTC
CDR3: CASSVLPKEPYEQYF

D: -
V: TRBV7-9
size: many
J: TRBJ1-1
DNA: TGTGCCAGCAGCTTATGGGCTCAGGGCTGGACTGAAGCTTTCTTT
CDR3: CASSLWAQGWTEAFF

D: -
V: TRBV24-1
size: many
J: TRBJ1-6
DNA: TGTGCCACCAGTGAAGGACCGTATTCACCCCTCCACTTT
CDR3: CATSEGPYSPLHF

D: -
V: TRBV6-6
size: few
J: TRBJ2-2
DNA: TGTGCCAGCAGTTACTCTTCCGGGGGTGGCTTCGGGGAGCTGTTTTTT
CDR3: CASSYSSGGGFGELFF

D: TRBD2
V: TRBV4-1
size: -
J: TRBJ2-7
DNA: TGCGCCAGCAGCGTAACCGGGACTAGCGGCCCCTACGAGCAGTACTTC
CDR3: CASSVTGTSGPYEQYF

D: TRBD1
V: TRBV29-1
size: -
J: TRBJ2-2
DNA: TGCAGCGTTGGGGGGACAGGGGGAAGAAAATGGGTCGGGGAGCTGTTTTTT
CDR3: CSVGGTGGRKWVGELFF

D: TRBD1
V: TRBV4-1
size: few
J: TRBJ1-2
DNA: TGCGCCAGCAGCCAAGAGCCAGGGACAGGGGGAGGTGGCTACACCTTC
CDR3: CASSQEPGTGGGGYTF